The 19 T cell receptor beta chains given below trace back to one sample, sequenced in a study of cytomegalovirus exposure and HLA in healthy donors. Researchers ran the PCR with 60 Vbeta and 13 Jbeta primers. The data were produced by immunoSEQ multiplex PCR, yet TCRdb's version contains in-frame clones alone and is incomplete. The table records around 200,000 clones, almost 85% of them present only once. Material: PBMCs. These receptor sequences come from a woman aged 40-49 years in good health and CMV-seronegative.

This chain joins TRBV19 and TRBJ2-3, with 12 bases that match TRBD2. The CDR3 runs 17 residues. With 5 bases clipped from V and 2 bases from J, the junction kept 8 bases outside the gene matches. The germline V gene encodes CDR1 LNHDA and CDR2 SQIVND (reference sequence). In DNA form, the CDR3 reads TGTGCCAGTAGTCCTCAACGGACTAGCGGGGACACAGATACGCAGTATTTT. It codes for CASSPQRTSGDTDTQYF.

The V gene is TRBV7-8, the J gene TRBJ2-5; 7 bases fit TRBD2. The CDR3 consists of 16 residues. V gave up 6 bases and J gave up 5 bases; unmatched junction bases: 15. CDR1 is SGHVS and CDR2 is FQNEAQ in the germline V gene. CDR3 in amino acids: CASSPLRGGIAETQYF. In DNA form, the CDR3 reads TGTGCCAGCAGTCCCCTACGGGGAGGGATAGCTGAGACCCAGTACTTC.

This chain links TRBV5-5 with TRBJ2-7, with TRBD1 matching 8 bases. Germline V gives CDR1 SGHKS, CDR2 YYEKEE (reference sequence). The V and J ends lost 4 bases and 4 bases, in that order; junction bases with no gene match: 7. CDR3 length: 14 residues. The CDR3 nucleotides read TGTGCCAGCAGCCCACCGGGACAGGTTTACGAGCAGTACTTC. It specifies CASSPPGQVYEQYF.

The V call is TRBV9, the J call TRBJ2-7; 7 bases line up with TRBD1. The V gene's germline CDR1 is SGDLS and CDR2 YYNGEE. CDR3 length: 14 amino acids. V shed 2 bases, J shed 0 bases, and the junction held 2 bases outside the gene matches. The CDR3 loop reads CASSVGTVSYEQYF. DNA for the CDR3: TGTGCCAGCAGCGTCGGGACAGTCTCCTACGAGCAGTACTTC.

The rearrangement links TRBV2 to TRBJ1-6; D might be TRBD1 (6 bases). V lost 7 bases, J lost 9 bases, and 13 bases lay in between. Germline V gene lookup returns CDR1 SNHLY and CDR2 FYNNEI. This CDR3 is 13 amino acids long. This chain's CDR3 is CASTGVAVSPLHF. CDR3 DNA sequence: TGTGCCAGCACAGGGGTGGCGGTTTCACCCCTCCACTTT.

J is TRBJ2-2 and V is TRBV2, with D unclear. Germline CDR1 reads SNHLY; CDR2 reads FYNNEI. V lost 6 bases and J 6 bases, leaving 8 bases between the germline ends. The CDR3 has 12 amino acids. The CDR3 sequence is CASRYYAGELFF. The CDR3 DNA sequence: TGTGCCAGCAGATATTATGCCGGGGAGCTGTTTTTT. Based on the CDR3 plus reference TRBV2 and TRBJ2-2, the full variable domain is EPEVTQTPSHQVTQMGQEVILRCVPISNHLYFYWYRQILGQKVEFLVSFYNNEISEKSEIFDDQFSVERPDGSNFTLKIRSTKLEDSAMYFCASRYYAGELFFGEGSRLTVL.

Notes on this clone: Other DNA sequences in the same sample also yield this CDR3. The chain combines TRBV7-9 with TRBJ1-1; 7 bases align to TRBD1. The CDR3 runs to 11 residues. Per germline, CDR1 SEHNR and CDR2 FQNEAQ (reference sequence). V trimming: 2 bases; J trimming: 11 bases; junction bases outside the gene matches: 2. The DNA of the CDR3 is TGTGCCAGCAGCTTAACAGGGGAGGCTTTCTTT. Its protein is CASSLTGEAFF. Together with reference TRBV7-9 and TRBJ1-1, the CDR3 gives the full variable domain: DTGVSQNPRHKITKRGQNVTFRCDPISEHNRLYWYRQTLGQGPEFLTYFQNEAQLEKSRLLSDRFSAERPKGSFSTLEIQRTEQGDSAMYLCASSLTGEAFFGQGTRLTVV.

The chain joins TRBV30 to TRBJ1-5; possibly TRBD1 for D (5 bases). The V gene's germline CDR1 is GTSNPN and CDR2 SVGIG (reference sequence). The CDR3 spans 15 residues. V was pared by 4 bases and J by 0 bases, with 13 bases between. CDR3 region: CAWKIGGNSNQPQHF. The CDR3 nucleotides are TGTGCCTGGAAGATCGGGGGGAATAGCAATCAGCCCCAGCATTTT.

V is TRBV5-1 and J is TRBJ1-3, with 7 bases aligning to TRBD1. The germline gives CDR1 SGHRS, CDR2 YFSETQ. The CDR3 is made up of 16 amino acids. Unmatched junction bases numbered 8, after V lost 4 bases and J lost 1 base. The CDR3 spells CASSPGRGLSGNTIYF. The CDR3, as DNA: TGCGCCAGCAGCCCCGGTAGGGGGCTTTCTGGAAACACCATATATTTT.

The chain's CDR3 is CASSLRRSSGGDTGELFF. The CDR3 DNA is TGTGCCAGCAGTTTAAGAAGGTCTAGCGGGGGGGACACCGGGGAGCTGTTTTTT. The chain joins TRBV28 to TRBJ2-2, with TRBD2 identical over 12 bases. The length of the CDR3 is 18 residues. Per germline, CDR1 MDHEN and CDR2 SYDVKM. V shed 2 bases, J shed 3 bases, and the junction held 7 bases outside the gene matches.

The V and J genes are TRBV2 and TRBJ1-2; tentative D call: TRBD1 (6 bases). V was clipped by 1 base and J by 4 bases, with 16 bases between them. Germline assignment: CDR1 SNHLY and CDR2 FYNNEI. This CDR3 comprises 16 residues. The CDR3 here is CASSEGVGGSSYGYTF. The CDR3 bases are TGTGCCAGCAGTGAAGGAGTTGGGGGCTCCAGCTATGGCTACACCTTC. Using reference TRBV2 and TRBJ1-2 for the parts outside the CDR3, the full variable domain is EPEVTQTPSHQVTQMGQEVILRCVPISNHLYFYWYRQILGQKVEFLVSFYNNEISEKSEIFDDQFSVERPDGSNFTLKIRSTKLEDSAMYFCASSEGVGGSSYGYTFGSGTRLTVV.

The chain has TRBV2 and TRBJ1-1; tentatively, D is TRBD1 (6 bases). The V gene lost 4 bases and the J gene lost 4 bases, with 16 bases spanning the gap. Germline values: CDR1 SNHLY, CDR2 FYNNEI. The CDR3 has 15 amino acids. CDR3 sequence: CASSGEGGLGTEAFF. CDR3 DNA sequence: TGTGCCAGCAGTGGGGAGGGGGGTTTAGGCACTGAAGCTTTCTTT.

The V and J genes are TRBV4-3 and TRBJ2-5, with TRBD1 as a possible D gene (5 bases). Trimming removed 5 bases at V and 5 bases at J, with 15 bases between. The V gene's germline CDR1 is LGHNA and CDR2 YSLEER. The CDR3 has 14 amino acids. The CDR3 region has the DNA TGCGCCAGCAGCTTGGACAACTCTTGGGAGACCCAGTACTTC. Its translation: CASSLDNSWETQYF.

CDR3 protein: CAISFGQGGNYGYTF. The CDR3 region has the DNA TGTGCCATCAGCTTCGGACAGGGAGGAAACTATGGCTACACCTTC. The rearrangement uses TRBV10-3 and TRBJ1-2, with TRBD1 matching over 8 bases. The CDR3 consists of 15 residues. V lost 6 bases and J lost 2; bases outside the gene matches: 8. Germline assignment: CDR1 ENHRY and CDR2 SYGVKD.

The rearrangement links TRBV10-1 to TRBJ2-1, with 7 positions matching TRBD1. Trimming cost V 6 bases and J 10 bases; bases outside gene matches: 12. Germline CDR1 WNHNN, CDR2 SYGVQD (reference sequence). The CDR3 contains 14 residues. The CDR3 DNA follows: TGCGCCAGCAGCAGATCTCTTACAGGGGCGGAGCAGTTCTTC. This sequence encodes CASSRSLTGAEQFF.

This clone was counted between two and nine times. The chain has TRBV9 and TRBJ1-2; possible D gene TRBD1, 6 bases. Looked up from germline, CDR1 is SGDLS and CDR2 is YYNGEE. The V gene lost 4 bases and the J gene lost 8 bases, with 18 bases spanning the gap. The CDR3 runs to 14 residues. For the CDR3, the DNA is TGTGCCAGCAGCCTATTGGACAGATTCGGAGGCTACACCTTC. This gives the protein CASSLLDRFGGYTF.

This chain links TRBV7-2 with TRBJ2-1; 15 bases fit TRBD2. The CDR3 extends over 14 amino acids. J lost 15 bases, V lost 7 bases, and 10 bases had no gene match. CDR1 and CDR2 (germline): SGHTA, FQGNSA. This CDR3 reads CASIMPGLAGGSFF. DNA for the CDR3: TGTGCCAGCATCATGCCGGGACTAGCGGGGGGATCGTTCTTC.

DNA of the CDR3: TGTGCCAGTAGTACCCACCCCGGACAGGGGGAAGAGACCCAGTACTTC. It is translated as CASSTHPGQGEETQYF. The rearrangement links TRBV19 to TRBJ2-5, with 10 nucleotides matching TRBD1. The V gene end was trimmed by 4 bases and the J gene end by 3 bases; junction bases not matched to a gene: 8. In germline, CDR1 is LNHDA, CDR2 SQIVND (reference sequence). This CDR3 has 16 residues.

The CDR3 bases are TGTGCCTGGAGCCTGGGGACAGGGGGTTTCATGAACACTGAAGCTTTCTTT. Protein product: CAWSLGTGGFMNTEAFF. The chain is built from TRBV30 and TRBJ1-1; 11 positions agree with TRBD1. This CDR3 has 17 residues. Trimming at V came to 3 bases and at J to 0 bases, leaving 9 bases not matched to a gene. The germline gives CDR1 GTSNPN, CDR2 SVGIG (reference sequence). The variable domain in full, with the rest retrieved from reference TRBV30 and TRBJ1-1, is SQTIHQWPATLVQPVGSPLSLECTVEGTSNPNLYWYRQAAGRGLQLLFYSVGIGQISSEVPQNLSASRPQDRQFILSSKKLLLSDSGFYLCAWSLGTGGFMNTEAFFGQGTRLTVV.